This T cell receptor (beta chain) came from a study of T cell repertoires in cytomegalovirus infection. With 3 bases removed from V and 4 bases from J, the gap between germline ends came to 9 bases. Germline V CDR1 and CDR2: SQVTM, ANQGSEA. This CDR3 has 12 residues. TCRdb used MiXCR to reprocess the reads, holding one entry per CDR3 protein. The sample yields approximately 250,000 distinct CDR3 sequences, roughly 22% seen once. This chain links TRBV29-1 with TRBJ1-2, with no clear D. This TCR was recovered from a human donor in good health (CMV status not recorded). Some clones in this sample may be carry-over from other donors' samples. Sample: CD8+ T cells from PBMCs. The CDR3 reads CSVEEESYGYTF. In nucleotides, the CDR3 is TGCAGCGTTGAGGAAGAGTCCTATGGCTACACCTTC.